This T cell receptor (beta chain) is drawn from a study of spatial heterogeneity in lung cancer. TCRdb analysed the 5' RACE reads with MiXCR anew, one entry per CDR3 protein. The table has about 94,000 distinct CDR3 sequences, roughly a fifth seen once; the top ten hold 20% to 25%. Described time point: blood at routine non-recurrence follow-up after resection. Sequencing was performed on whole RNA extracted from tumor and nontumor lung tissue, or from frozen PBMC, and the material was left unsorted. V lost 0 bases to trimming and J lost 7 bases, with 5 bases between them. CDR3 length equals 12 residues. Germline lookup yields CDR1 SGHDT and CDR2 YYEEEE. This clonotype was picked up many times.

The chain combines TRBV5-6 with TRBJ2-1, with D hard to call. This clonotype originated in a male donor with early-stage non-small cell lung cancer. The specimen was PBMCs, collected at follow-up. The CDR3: CASSLAGNEQFF. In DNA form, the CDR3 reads TGTGCCAGCAGCTTGGCCGGGAATGAGCAGTTCTTC. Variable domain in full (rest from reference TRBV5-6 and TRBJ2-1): DAGVTQSPTHLIKTRGQQVTLRCSPKSGHDTVSWYQQALGQGPQFIFQYYEEEERQRGNFPDRFSGHQFPNYSSELNVNALLLGDSALYLCASSLAGNEQFFGPGTRLTVL.